These T cell receptor beta chains were read from a single sample in a study of Ad26.COV2.S vaccination and SARS-CoV-2 variants. Assay: immunoSEQ multiplex PCR; the TCRdb copy retains only in-frame clones and omits some. The sample holds about 440,000 clones, approximately 90% seen once. The material was peripheral blood, obtained in a trial of Ad26.COV2.S vaccine versus placebo. These receptors were obtained from a person between 18 and 65 years old who received the Ad26.COV2.S COVID-19 vaccine or a placebo. Each CDR3 is given with its conserved first and last residue. The D gene is left open where the match is weak. Expanded clones get a size class; other rows say once, few or many, or leave the size out.

TRBV7-9	-	TRBJ1-2	-	TGTGCCAGCAGCTTAGTCGGCTACACCTTC	CASSLVGYTF
TRBV19	-	TRBJ1-1	-	TGTGCCAGTAGTATAGGACAGTCTCTTCGGACTGAAGCTTTCTTT	CASSIGQSLRTEAFF
TRBV28	TRBD1	TRBJ1-1	-	TGTGCCAGCGGTCTAGGGACAGCCACTGAAGCTTTCTTT	CASGLGTATEAFF
TRBV9	-	TRBJ2-3	-	TGTGCCAGCAGCGTAACGCAGTCCACAGATACGCAGTATTTT	CASSVTQSTDTQYF
TRBV28	-	TRBJ1-4	-	TGTGCCAGCAGTTCAGCCGGCAGGAAGGGTGAAAAACTGTTTTTT	CASSSAGRKGEKLFF
TRBV18	-	TRBJ1-4	-	TGTGCCAGCTCACCGATGGGGGCAGCTAATGAAAAACTGTTTTTT	CASSPMGAANEKLFF
TRBV27	-	TRBJ1-3	-	TGTGCCAGCAGTCTCGGGGCCACCTCTGGAAACACCATATATTTT	CASSLGATSGNTIYF
TRBV6-2/TRBV6-3	-	TRBJ1-1	-	TGTGCCAGCAGTTACCCAATCTTCGGGGGGACGTTGCCGAACACTGAAGCTTTCTTT	CASSYPIFGGTLPNTEAFF
TRBV19	TRBD1	TRBJ1-2	-	TGTGCCAGTAGTATTCCGGGACAGGGAGCCTTTAACTATGGCTACACCTTC	CASSIPGQGAFNYGYTF
TRBV12-2	-	TRBJ2-1	-	TGTGCAAGTCGCTTATACCGGGCCCCCCTTTATGAGCAGTTCTTC	CASRLYRAPLYEQFF
TRBV19	TRBD1	TRBJ1-2	-	TGTGCCAGTTCGGTCCCCGGGACAGGGAACTATGGCTACACCTTC	CASSVPGTGNYGYTF
TRBV13	-	TRBJ2-3	-	TGTGCCAGCGGAGATTCCACAGATACGCAGTATTTT	CASGDSTDTQYF
TRBV5-1	-	TRBJ1-1	-	TGCGCCAGCCGACCCGGGACGGCGAACACTGAAGCTTTCTTT	CASRPGTANTEAFF
TRBV6-6	-	TRBJ1-2	-	TGTGCCAGCAGTGACGACGGAAAATATGGCTACACCTTC	CASSDDGKYGYTF
TRBV19	-	TRBJ1-5	-	TGTGCCAGTAGTATAGAGGCTAGCAATCAGCCCCAGCATTTT	CASSIEASNQPQHF
TRBV7-8	-	TRBJ1-1	once	TGTGCCAGCAACACGGAAGGCCTGAACACTGAAGCTTTCTTT	CASNTEGLNTEAFF
TRBV13	TRBD1	TRBJ2-7	once	TGTGCCAGCAGCTCCAAGCCGGGACAGGGGTTTCCCGAGCAGTACTTC	CASSSKPGQGFPEQYF
TRBV6-5	-	TRBJ1-2	-	TGTGCCAGCAGTAGAGACGGGAGAGATGGCTACACCTTC	CASSRDGRDGYTF
TRBV5-4	-	TRBJ2-2	-	TGTGCCAGCAGGGGATTTGGACCGACCACCGGGGAGCTGTTTTTT	CASRGFGPTTGELFF
TRBV19	-	TRBJ2-3	-	TGTGCCAGTAGTAACCCACAGGGTTTGGGCACAGATACGCAGTATTTT	CASSNPQGLGTDTQYF
TRBV7-2	TRBD2	TRBJ2-1	-	TGTGCCAGCAGCTTAGAAACTAGCGGGGGGAGGGATGAGCAGTTCTTC	CASSLETSGGRDEQFF
TRBV19	TRBD2	TRBJ2-7	-	TGTGCCAGTGCCCCCGGGGGGAGCTCCTACGAGCAGTACTTC	CASAPGGSSYEQYF
TRBV19	-	TRBJ2-5	-	TGTGCCAGTAGTGTGAGCAGGTTAGGGGAGACCCAGTACTTC	CASSVSRLGETQYF
TRBV11-2	-	TRBJ2-1	-	TGTGCCAGCAGCTTCACGTTTGTTGGAGAGGTGGTCTTC	CASSFTFVGEVVF
TRBV24-1	TRBD1	TRBJ2-1	few	TGTGCCACCAGTGTGACAGGGGACAATGAGCAGTTCTTC	CATSVTGDNEQFF
TRBV6-5	TRBD2	TRBJ2-1	once	TGTGCCAGCAGGGTTAGCGGGAGAGGTGAGCAGTTCTTC	CASRVSGRGEQFF
TRBV30	-	TRBJ1-5	-	TGTGCCTGGAGTGTAGGTGATCAGCCCCAGCATTTT	CAWSVGDQPQHF
TRBV6-6	-	TRBJ2-7	-	TGTGCCAGCAAAGACCTCTCCTACGAGCAGTACTTC	CASKDLSYEQYF
TRBV2	-	TRBJ1-3	few	TGTGCCAGCAGTCAGGGGACGAACACCATATATTTT	CASSQGTNTIYF
TRBV6-5	TRBD1	TRBJ2-5	-	TGTGCCAGCAGCCAAACAGGGGGCGCCTGGGGGACCCAGTACTTC	CASSQTGGAWGTQYF
TRBV5-1	-	TRBJ1-2	once	TGCGCCAGCGGCCTCAGGGTCGGAAACTATGGCTACACCTTC	CASGLRVGNYGYTF
TRBV14	TRBD2	TRBJ2-7	-	TGTGCCAGCAGCCCACCGGGACTAGCTTTTAACGAGCAGTACTTC	CASSPPGLAFNEQYF
TRBV28	-	TRBJ1-2	-	TGTGCCAGCAGTTTAAATGGCAGAAACTATGGCTACACCTTC	CASSLNGRNYGYTF
TRBV11-3	-	TRBJ2-2	-	TGTGCCAGCAGCTTAGCTCGGACAAGAAACACCGGGGAGCTGTTTTTT	CASSLARTRNTGELFF
TRBV27	-	TRBJ2-3	-	TGTGCCAGCAGTTCCCGGGACCTCACAGATACGCAGTATTTT	CASSSRDLTDTQYF
TRBV6-5	TRBD1	TRBJ1-2	-	TGTGCCAGCACCCGACAGGGATTGGGCTACACCTTC	CASTRQGLGYTF
TRBV7-2	TRBD2	TRBJ2-7	-	TGTGCCAGCAGCCAATTAGCGGGAGGGGGCGAGCAGTACTTC	CASSQLAGGGEQYF
TRBV28	TRBD2	TRBJ2-3	-	TGTGCCAGCAGCTTTACCTTCCGGCGTTTCAACCCGGGAGGTACGCAGTATTTT	CASSFTFRRFNPGGTQYF
TRBV11-2	TRBD1	TRBJ1-6	-	TGTGCCAGCAGCTTCACAGGGGCACCCCTCCACTTT	CASSFTGAPLHF
TRBV5-8	TRBD1	TRBJ1-2	once	TGTGCCAGCAGCTCCCCTCACAGGGGGCTTAAAGGCTACACCTTC	CASSSPHRGLKGYTF
TRBV12-3/TRBV12-4	TRBD1	TRBJ1-2	-	TGTGCCAGCAGCGGGACAGTCTCATATGGCTACACCTTC	CASSGTVSYGYTF
TRBV7-9	-	TRBJ2-1	once	TGTGCCAGCAGCTTCCGGGACTCCTCCTACAATGAGCAGTTCTTC	CASSFRDSSYNEQFF
TRBV3-1/TRBV3-2	-	TRBJ2-2	-	TGTGCCAGCAGCCACCTACGGGACCCTCCTGAGCTGTTTTTT	CASSHLRDPPELFF
TRBV13	TRBD1	TRBJ2-1	-	TGTGCCAGCAGCTTAAAACAGGGGCCGGGCAATGAGCAGTTCTTC	CASSLKQGPGNEQFF
TRBV5-4	TRBD1	TRBJ2-1	-	TGTGCCAGCAGCGTCCCAGTCACAGGGGGCTCCTACAATGAGCAGTTCTTC	CASSVPVTGGSYNEQFF
TRBV6-5	TRBD1	TRBJ1-6	-	TGTGCCAGCAGGGGACAGGGCTTTTATAATTCACCCCTCCACTTT	CASRGQGFYNSPLHF
TRBV7-2	-	TRBJ2-1	-	TGTGCCAGCAGCTTAGTCCCCCAGAGTAACAATGAGCAGTTCTTC	CASSLVPQSNNEQFF
TRBV9	-	TRBJ2-2	-	TGTGCCAGCAGCCTAAACACCGGGGAGCTGTTTTTT	CASSLNTGELFF
TRBV5-1	TRBD1	TRBJ2-2	-	TGCGCCAGCGGAGGGACAGGGGACACCGGGGAGCTGTTTTTT	CASGGTGDTGELFF
TRBV27	-	TRBJ2-1	-	TGTGCCAGCAGTTTGTTACCCCCGGGATCCTACAATGAGCAGTTCTTC	CASSLLPPGSYNEQFF
TRBV9	TRBD2	TRBJ2-1	-	TGTGCCAGCAGCGCCGCCCTAGCGGGAGGTGGGTACAATGAGCAGTTCTTC	CASSAALAGGGYNEQFF
TRBV28	-	TRBJ2-6	once	TGTGCCCATGGGTCTGGGGCCAACGTCCTGACTTTC	CAHGSGANVLTF
TRBV5-1	TRBD1	TRBJ1-1	-	TGCGCCACCTCGAGGGACAGGGCGAACACTGAAGCTTTCTTT	CATSRDRANTEAFF
TRBV15	-	TRBJ2-1	-	TGTGCCACCAGCAGAGAGAGGAGCCTTGGATTCTACAATGAGCAGTTCTTC	CATSRERSLGFYNEQFF
TRBV6-5	TRBD2	TRBJ2-7	-	TGTGCTACCGGGACTAGTTTTTACGAGCAGTACTTC	CATGTSFYEQYF